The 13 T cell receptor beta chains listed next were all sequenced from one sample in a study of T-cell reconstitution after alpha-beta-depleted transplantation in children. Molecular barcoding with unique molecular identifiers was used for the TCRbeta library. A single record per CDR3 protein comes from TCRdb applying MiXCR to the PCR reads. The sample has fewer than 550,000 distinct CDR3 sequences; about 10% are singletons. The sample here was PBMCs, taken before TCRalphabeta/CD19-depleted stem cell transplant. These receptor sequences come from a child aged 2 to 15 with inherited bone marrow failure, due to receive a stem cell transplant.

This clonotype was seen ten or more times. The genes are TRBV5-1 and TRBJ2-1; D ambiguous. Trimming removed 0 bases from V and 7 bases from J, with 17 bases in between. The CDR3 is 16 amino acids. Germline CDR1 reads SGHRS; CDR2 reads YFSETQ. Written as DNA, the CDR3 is TGCGCCAGCAGCTTGGACGCGGCGCGACGGAGTAATGAGCAGTTCTTC. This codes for CASSLDAARRSNEQFF.

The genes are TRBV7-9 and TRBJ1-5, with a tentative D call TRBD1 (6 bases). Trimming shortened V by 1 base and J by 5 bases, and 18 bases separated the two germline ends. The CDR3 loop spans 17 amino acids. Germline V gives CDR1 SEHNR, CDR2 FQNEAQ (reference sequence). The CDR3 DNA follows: TGTGCCAGCAGCTTAGTTACCTCTTCAGGGGAGGATCAGCCCCAGCATTTT. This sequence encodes CASSLVTSSGEDQPQHF. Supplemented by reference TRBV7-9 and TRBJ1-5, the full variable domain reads DTGVSQNPRHKITKRGQNVTFRCDPISEHNRLYWYRQTLGQGPEFLTYFQNEAQLEKSRLLSDRFSAERPKGSFSTLEIQRTEQGDSAMYLCASSLVTSSGEDQPQHFGDGTRLSIL.

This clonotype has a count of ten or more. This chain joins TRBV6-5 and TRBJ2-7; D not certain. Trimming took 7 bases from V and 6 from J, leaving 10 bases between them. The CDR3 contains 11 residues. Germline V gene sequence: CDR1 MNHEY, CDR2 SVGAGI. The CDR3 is CASTQIGEQYF. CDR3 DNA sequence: TGTGCCAGCACTCAAATAGGCGAGCAGTACTTC.

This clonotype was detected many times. CDR3 sequence reads: CASSFGTSYGYTF. The CDR3 DNA reads as TGTGCCAGCAGTTTCGGGACTTCATATGGCTACACCTTC. The chain links TRBV12-3 or TRBV12-4 to TRBJ1-2; possibly TRBD1 for D (5 bases). This CDR3 is 13 amino acids long. Between the trimmed V and J ends, which lost 3 bases and 5 bases, there was a span of 10 bases.

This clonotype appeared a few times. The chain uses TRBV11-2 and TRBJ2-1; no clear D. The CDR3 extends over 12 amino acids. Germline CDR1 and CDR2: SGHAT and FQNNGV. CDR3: CATGWFSSEQFF. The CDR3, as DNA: TGTGCTACGGGTTGGTTTTCAAGTGAGCAGTTCTTC.

The CDR3 sequence: CASSVRGNRANEQFF. The CDR3 bases are TGTGCCAGCAGCGTCCGGGGTAATAGGGCCAATGAGCAGTTCTTC. The chain uses TRBV9 and TRBJ2-1; a possible D gene is TRBD2 (5 bases). V lost 2 bases and J lost 6, with 15 bases in between. The CDR3 consists of 15 residues. In germline, CDR1 is SGDLS, CDR2 YYNGEE.

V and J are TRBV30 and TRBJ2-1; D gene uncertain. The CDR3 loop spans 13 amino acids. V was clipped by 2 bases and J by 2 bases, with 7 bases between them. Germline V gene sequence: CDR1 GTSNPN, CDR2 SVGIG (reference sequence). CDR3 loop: CAWSFKTYNEQFF. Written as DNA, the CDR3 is TGTGCCTGGAGTTTTAAGACCTACAATGAGCAGTTCTTC.

The CDR3 reads CASRPAGGDTQYF. CDR3 in DNA: TGTGCCAGCAGACCCGCTGGCGGGGATACGCAGTATTTT. The V and J genes are TRBV5-4 and TRBJ2-3; maybe TRBD2 (5 bases). Germline CDR1 reads SGHNT; CDR2 reads YYREEE (reference sequence). This CDR3 has 13 amino acids. The germline V and J ends were trimmed by 5 bases and 6 bases, with 13 bases remaining between them.

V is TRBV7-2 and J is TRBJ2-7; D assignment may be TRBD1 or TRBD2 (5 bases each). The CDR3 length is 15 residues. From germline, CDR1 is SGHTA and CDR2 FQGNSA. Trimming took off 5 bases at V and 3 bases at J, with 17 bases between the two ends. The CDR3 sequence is CASSARDDSRYEQYF. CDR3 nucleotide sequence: TGTGCCAGCAGCGCCCGGGACGACTCTCGCTACGAGCAGTACTTC.

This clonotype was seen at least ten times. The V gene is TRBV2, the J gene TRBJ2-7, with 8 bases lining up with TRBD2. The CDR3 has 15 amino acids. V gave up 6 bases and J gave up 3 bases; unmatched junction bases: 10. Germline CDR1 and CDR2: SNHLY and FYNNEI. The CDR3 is CASRDSLAGSYEQYF. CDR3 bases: TGTGCCAGCAGAGACAGCTTAGCGGGAAGCTACGAGCAGTACTTC.

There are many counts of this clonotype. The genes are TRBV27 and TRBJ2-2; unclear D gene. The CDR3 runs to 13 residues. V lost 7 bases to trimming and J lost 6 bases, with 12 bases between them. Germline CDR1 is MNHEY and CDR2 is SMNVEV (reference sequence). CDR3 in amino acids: CASTWGSPGELFF. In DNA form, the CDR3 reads TGTGCCAGCACCTGGGGTAGCCCCGGGGAGCTGTTTTTT.

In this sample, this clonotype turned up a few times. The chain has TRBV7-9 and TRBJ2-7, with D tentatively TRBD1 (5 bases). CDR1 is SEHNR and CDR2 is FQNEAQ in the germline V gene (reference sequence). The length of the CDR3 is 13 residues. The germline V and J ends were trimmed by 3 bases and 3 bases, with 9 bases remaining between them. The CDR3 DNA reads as TGTGCCAGCAGCTTTGGGGCTGGCTACGAGCAGTACTTC. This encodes CASSFGAGYEQYF.

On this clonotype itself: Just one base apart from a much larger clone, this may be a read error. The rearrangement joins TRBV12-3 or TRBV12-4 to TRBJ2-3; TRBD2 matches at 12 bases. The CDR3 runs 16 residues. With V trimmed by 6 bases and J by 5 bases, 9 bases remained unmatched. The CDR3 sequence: CASRFSAGLAGDTQYF. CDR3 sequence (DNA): TGTGCCAGCAGATTCTCCGCGGGACTAGCGGGAGATACGCAGTATTTT.